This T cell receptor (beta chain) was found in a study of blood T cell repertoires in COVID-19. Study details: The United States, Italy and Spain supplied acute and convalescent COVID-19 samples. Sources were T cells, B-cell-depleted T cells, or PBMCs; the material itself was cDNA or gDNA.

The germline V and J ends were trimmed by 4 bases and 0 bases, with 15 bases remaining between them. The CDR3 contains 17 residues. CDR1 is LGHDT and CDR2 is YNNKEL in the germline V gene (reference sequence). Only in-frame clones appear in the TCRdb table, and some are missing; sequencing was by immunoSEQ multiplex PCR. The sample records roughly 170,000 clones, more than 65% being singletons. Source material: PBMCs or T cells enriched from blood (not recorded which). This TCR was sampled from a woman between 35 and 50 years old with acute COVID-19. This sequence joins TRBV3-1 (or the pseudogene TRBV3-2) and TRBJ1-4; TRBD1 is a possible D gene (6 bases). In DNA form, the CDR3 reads TGTGCCAGCAGCCCTAGATCAGGGGTTGCAACTAATGAAAAACTGTTTTTT. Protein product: CASSPRSGVATNEKLFF.